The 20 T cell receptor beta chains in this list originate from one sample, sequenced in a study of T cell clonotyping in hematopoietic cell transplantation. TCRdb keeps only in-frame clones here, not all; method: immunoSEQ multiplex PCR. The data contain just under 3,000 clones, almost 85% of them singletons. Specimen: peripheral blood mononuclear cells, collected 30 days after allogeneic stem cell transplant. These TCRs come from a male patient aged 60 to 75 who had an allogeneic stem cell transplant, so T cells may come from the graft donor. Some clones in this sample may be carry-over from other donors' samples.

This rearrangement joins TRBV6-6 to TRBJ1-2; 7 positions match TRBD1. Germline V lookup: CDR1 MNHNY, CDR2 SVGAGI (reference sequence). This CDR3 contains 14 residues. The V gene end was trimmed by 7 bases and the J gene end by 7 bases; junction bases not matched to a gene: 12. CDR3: CASTLRGQPSGYTF. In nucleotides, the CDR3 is TGTGCCAGCACTTTACGGGGACAGCCTAGTGGCTACACCTTC.

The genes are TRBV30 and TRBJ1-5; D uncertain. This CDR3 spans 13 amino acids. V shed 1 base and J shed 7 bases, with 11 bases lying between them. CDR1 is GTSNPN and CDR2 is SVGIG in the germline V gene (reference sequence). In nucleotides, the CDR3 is TGTGCCTGGAGTGCCGGGATAGGACAGCCCCAGCATTTT. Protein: CAWSAGIGQPQHF.

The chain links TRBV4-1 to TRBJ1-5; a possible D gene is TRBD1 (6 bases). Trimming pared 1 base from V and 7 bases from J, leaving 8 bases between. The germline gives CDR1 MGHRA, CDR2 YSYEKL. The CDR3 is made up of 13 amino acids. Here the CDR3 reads CASSQAGDQPQHF. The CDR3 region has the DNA TGCGCCAGCAGCCAAGCAGGGGACCAGCCCCAGCATTTT.

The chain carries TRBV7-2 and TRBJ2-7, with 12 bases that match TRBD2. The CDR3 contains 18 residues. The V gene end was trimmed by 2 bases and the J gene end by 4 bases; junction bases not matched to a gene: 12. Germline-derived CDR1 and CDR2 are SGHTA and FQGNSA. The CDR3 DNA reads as TGTGCCAGCAGCTTAAGATCGCTAGCGGGAGGGCCGGGTTACGAGCAGTACTTC. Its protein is CASSLRSLAGGPGYEQYF.

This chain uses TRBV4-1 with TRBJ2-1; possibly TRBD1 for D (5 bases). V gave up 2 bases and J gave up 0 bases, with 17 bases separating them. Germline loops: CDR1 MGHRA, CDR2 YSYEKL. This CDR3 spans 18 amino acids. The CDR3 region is CASSQLETASHSYNEQFF. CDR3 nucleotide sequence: TGCGCCAGCAGCCAACTAGAGACAGCGAGCCACTCCTACAATGAGCAGTTCTTC.

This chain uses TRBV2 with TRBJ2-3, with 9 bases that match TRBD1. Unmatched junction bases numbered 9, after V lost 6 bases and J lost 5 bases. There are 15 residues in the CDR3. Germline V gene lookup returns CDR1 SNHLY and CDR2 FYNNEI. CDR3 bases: TGTGCCAGCAGCGCCGGGACAGGGAGGGGAGATACGCAGTATTTT. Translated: CASSAGTGRGDTQYF. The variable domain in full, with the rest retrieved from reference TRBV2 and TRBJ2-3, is EPEVTQTPSHQVTQMGQEVILRCVPISNHLYFYWYRQILGQKVEFLVSFYNNEISEKSEIFDDQFSVERPDGSNFTLKIRSTKLEDSAMYFCASSAGTGRGDTQYFGPGTRLTVL.

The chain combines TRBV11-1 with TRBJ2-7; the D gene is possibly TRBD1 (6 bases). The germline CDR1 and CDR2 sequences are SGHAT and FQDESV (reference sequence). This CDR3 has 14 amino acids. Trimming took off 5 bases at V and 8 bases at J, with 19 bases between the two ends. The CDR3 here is CASSPGHATSKQYF. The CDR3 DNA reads TGTGCCAGCAGCCCGGGACATGCTACGAGCAAGCAGTACTTC.

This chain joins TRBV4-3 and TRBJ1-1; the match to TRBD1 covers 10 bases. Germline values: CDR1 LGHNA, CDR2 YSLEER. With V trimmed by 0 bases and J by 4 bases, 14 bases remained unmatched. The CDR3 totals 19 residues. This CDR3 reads CASSQDPPGQGEGTTEAFF. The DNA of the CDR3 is TGCGCCAGCAGCCAAGATCCTCCCGGACAGGGGGAAGGAACCACTGAAGCTTTCTTT.

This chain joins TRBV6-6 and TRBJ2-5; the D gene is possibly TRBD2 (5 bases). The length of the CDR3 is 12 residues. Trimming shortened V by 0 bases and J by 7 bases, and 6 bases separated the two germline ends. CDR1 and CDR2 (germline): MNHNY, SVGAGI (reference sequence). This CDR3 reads CASSYSRGTQYF. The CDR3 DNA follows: TGTGCCAGCAGTTACTCCCGGGGGACCCAGTACTTC.

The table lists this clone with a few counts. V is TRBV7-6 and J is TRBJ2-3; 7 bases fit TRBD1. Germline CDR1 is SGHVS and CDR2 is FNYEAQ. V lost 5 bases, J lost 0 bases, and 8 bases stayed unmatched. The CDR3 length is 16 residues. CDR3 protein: CASSLGQEISTDTQYF. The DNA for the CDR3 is TGTGCCAGCAGCCTAGGACAGGAGATTAGCACAGATACGCAGTATTTT.

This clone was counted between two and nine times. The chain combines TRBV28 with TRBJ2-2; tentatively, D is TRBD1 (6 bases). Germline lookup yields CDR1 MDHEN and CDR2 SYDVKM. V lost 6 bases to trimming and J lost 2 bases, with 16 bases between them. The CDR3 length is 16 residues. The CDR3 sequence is CASSMPPGQNTGELFF. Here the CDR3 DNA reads TGTGCCAGCAGCATGCCCCCGGGACAAAACACCGGGGAGCTGTTTTTT.

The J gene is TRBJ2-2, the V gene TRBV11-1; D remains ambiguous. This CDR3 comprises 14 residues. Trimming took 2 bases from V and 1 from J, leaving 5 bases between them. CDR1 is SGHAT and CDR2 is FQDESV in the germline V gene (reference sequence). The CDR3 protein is CASSLMQNTGELFF. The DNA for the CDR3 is TGTGCCAGCAGCTTAATGCAGAACACCGGGGAGCTGTTTTTT.

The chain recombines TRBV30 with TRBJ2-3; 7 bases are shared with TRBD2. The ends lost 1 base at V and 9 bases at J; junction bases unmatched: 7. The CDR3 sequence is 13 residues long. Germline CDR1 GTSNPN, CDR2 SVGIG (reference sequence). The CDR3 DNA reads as TGTGCCTGGAGTGGAGGCATAGCGGGCACGCAGTATTTT. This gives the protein CAWSGGIAGTQYF. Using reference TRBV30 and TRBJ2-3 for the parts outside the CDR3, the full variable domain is SQTIHQWPATLVQPVGSPLSLECTVEGTSNPNLYWYRQAAGRGLQLLFYSVGIGQISSEVPQNLSASRPQDRQFILSSKKLLLSDSGFYLCAWSGGIAGTQYFGPGTRLTVL.

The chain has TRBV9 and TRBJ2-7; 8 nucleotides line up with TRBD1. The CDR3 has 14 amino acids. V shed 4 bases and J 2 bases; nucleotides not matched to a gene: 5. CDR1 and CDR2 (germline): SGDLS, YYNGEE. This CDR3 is CASSFEGQAYEQYF. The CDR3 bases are TGTGCCAGCAGCTTTGAGGGACAGGCCTACGAGCAGTACTTC. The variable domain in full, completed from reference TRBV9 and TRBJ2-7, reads DSGVTQTPKHLITATGQRVTLRCSPRSGDLSVYWYQQSLDQGLQFLIQYYNGEERAKGNILERFSAQQFPDLHSELNLSSLELGDSALYFCASSFEGQAYEQYFGPGTRLTVT.

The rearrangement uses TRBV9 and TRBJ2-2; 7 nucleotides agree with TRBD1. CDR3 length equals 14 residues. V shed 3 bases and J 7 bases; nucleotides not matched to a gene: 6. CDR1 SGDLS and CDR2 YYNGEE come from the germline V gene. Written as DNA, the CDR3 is TGTGCCAGCAGCGCGGACAGGTTGGTCGGGGAGCTGTTTTTT. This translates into CASSADRLVGELFF. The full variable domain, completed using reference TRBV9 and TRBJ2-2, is DSGVTQTPKHLITATGQRVTLRCSPRSGDLSVYWYQQSLDQGLQFLIQYYNGEERAKGNILERFSAQQFPDLHSELNLSSLELGDSALYFCASSADRLVGELFFGEGSRLTVL.

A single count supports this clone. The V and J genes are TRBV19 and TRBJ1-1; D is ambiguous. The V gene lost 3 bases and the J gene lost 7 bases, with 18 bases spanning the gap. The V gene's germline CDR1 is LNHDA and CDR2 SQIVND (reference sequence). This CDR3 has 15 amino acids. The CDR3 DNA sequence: TGTGCCAGTAGTATGCAGGTTCGCTTTCCCGTTGAAGCTTTCTTT. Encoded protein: CASSMQVRFPVEAFF.

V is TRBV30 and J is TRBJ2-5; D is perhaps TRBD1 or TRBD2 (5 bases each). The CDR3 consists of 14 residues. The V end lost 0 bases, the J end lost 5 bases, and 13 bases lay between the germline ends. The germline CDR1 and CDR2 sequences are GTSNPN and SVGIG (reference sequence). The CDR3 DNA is TGTGCCTGGAGTGTACCGGGGAAGGGGGAGACCCAGTACTTC. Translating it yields CAWSVPGKGETQYF.

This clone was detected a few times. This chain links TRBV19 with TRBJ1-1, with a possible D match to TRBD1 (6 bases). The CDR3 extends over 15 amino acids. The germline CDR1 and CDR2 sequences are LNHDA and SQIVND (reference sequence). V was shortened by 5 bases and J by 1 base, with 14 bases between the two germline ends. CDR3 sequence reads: CASSFLPGQNTEAFF. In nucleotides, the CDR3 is TGTGCCAGTAGTTTCCTCCCGGGACAGAACACTGAAGCTTTCTTT.

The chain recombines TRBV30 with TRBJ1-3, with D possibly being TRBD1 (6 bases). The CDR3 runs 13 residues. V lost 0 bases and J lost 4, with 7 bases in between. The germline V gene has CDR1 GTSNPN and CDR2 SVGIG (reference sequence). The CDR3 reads CAWSVGAGNTIYF. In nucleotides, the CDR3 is TGTGCCTGGAGTGTGGGGGCAGGAAACACCATATATTTT. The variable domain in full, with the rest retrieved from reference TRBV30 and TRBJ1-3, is SQTIHQWPATLVQPVGSPLSLECTVEGTSNPNLYWYRQAAGRGLQLLFYSVGIGQISSEVPQNLSASRPQDRQFILSSKKLLLSDSGFYLCAWSVGAGNTIYFGEGSWLTVV.

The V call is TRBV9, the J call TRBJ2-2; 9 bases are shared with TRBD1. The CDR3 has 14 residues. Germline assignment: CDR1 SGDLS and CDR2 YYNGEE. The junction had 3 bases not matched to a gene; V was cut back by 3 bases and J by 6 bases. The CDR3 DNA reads TGTGCCAGCAGCGCCGGGACAGGGCCCGGGGAGCTGTTTTTT. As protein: CASSAGTGPGELFF.